These 19 T cell receptor beta chains were sequenced from one sample in a study of T cell clones after liver transplantation. Assay: immunoSEQ multiplex PCR; the TCRdb copy retains only in-frame clones and omits some. The profile shows around 80,000 clones, roughly 80% of them singletons. Sequenced material: CD4+ T cells from blood, taken approximately 3.5 years after liver transplant. Every receptor here comes from a human patient who received a liver transplant. Some T cells may have come from the graft donor.

The chain is built from TRBV5-1 and TRBJ2-2; D gene uncertain. The CDR3 has 14 residues. Germline loops: CDR1 SGHRS, CDR2 YFSETQ. Between the trimmed V and J ends, which lost 0 bases and 3 bases, there was a span of 6 bases. The CDR3 DNA reads as TGCGCCAGCAGCTTGGAGGATTACACCGGGGAGCTGTTTTTT. Protein product: CASSLEDYTGELFF.

The chain links TRBV19 to TRBJ2-7; weak D call: TRBD2 (6 bases). CDR1 is LNHDA and CDR2 is SQIVND in the germline V gene (reference sequence). Trimming took 6 bases from V and 6 from J, leaving 27 bases between them. This CDR3 contains 17 residues. The CDR3 sequence is CASSVVLAAGLGIEQYF. In DNA form, the CDR3 reads TGTGCCAGTAGCGTGGTTTTAGCGGCAGGGCTTGGTATCGAGCAGTACTTC.

The rearrangement uses TRBV29-1 and TRBJ2-2; possible D gene TRBD1, 7 bases. This CDR3 is 17 amino acids long. Per germline, CDR1 SQVTM and CDR2 ANQGSEA. Trimming removed 2 bases from V and 7 bases from J, with 23 bases in between. The CDR3 sequence is CSVERGPVGGPSGELFF. The CDR3 DNA follows: TGCAGCGTTGAAAGGGGGCCGGTGGGGGGCCCGAGCGGGGAGCTGTTTTTT.

This chain joins TRBV7-2 and TRBJ1-4; D might be TRBD1 (5 bases). The CDR3 length is 13 residues. Trimming took 1 base from V and 5 from J, leaving 5 bases between them. Germline loops: CDR1 SGHTA, CDR2 FQGNSA. The CDR3 loop is CASSLGTNEKLFF. The CDR3 DNA sequence: TGTGCCAGCAGCTTAGGGACAAATGAAAAACTGTTTTTT.

The chain has TRBV2 and TRBJ2-2; 8 nucleotides agree with TRBD1. V was clipped by 3 bases and J by 1 base; unmatched bases: 4. The CDR3 totals 16 residues. Germline-derived CDR1 and CDR2 are SNHLY and FYNNEI. CDR3 loop: CASSDQGAMNTGELFF. In DNA form, the CDR3 reads TGTGCCAGCAGTGATCAGGGGGCGATGAACACCGGGGAGCTGTTTTTT.

The chain links TRBV7-6 to TRBJ1-5; TRBD1 matches at 7 bases. Germline loops: CDR1 SGHVS, CDR2 FNYEAQ. The length of the CDR3 is 16 residues. V dropped 2 bases and J dropped 4; count of bases not matched to a gene: 8. CDR3 sequence: CASSLSPGGINQPQHF. DNA for the CDR3: TGTGCCAGCAGCTTAAGTCCAGGGGGAATAAATCAGCCCCAGCATTTT.

The chain links TRBV29-1 to TRBJ1-1; D not certain. The V end was cut by 6 bases, the J end by 1 base, with 15 bases between. This CDR3 has 14 amino acids. From germline, CDR1 is SQVTM and CDR2 ANQGSEA. The CDR3 coding sequence is TGCAGCGTCCGGAAGTCACTTTCGAACACTGAAGCTTTCTTT. Translation: CSVRKSLSNTEAFF.

The chain links TRBV4-3 to TRBJ1-2; TRBD1 matches 8 bases. There are 18 residues in the CDR3. V shed 0 bases and J 2 bases; nucleotides not matched to a gene: 11. Germline CDR1 is LGHNA and CDR2 is YSLEER. The DNA of the CDR3 is TGCGCCAGCAGCCAAGATAGGATTTGGGACAGGAGCAACTATGGCTACACCTTC. Amino acid sequence: CASSQDRIWDRSNYGYTF.

The chain couples TRBV7-6 to TRBJ2-7; 8 bases fit TRBD1. CDR3 length: 17 residues. With V trimmed by 5 bases and J by 3 bases, 15 bases remained unmatched. Germline CDR1 and CDR2: SGHVS and FNYEAQ. CDR3 nucleotides: TGTGCCAGCAGCCACCCGTACGACAGGGGCTCGGACTACGAGCAGTACTTC. It encodes CASSHPYDRGSDYEQYF.

The genes are TRBV2 and TRBJ1-2; tentative D call: TRBD1 (5 bases). The V gene's germline CDR1 is SNHLY and CDR2 FYNNEI. The CDR3 contains 16 residues. The V end lost 3 bases, the J end lost 5 bases, and 19 bases lay between the germline ends. CDR3 in amino acids: CASSEFGSIGAYGYTF. In DNA, the CDR3 is TGTGCCAGCAGTGAGTTCGGTTCGATTGGGGCTTATGGCTACACCTTC.

This clone appeared once. The genes are TRBV5-1 and TRBJ2-1; D is unresolved. The CDR3 extends over 12 amino acids. Trimming removed 0 bases at V and 7 bases at J, with 5 bases between. Germline V gene data show CDR1 as SGHRS and CDR2 as YFSETQ. CDR3: CASSLGGNEQFF. The CDR3 DNA sequence: TGCGCCAGCAGCTTGGGAGGAAATGAGCAGTTCTTC.

The rearrangement joins TRBV19 to TRBJ1-5, with TRBD1 as a possible D gene (6 bases). Germline CDR1 and CDR2: LNHDA and SQIVND (reference sequence). The CDR3 length is 14 residues. Between the trimmed V and J ends, which lost 3 bases and 5 bases, there was a span of 11 bases. In DNA, the CDR3 is TGTGCCAGTAGTATTGGACAGACGTATCAGCCCCAGCATTTT. Translating gives CASSIGQTYQPQHF.

The chain uses TRBV28 and TRBJ2-3; D is unclear. Deletions cut 6 bases from V and 7 bases from J, with 11 bases between. The CDR3 consists of 12 residues. Germline CDR1 reads MDHEN; CDR2 reads SYDVKM. CDR3 region: CASSPQRNTQYF. CDR3 nucleotide sequence: TGTGCCAGCAGCCCGCAAAGAAATACGCAGTATTTT.

The genes are TRBV28 and TRBJ1-5; 7 bases align to TRBD1. CDR1 is MDHEN and CDR2 is SYDVKM in the germline V gene. The CDR3 is made up of 15 amino acids. J gave up 2 bases and V 5 bases, and 6 bases lay outside the gene matches. The CDR3 sequence: CASSDRESGNQPQHF. DNA for the CDR3: TGTGCCAGCAGTGACAGGGAAAGTGGCAATCAGCCCCAGCATTTT.

This rearrangement joins TRBV5-8 to TRBJ2-7; TRBD2 matches at 8 bases. The CDR3 has 14 amino acids. The germline gives CDR1 SGHTS, CDR2 YDEGEE. With V trimmed by 0 bases and J by 7 bases, 6 bases remained unmatched. The CDR3 region is CASSLAGRAWEQYF. DNA of the CDR3: TGTGCCAGCAGCTTGGCCGGGAGGGCGTGGGAGCAGTACTTC.

V and J are TRBV7-2 and TRBJ1-2; 10 nucleotides align to TRBD1. This CDR3 spans 12 amino acids. CDR1 and CDR2 from the germline V gene are SGHTA and FQGNSA. Unmatched junction bases numbered 0, after V lost 5 bases and J lost 6 bases. Written as DNA, the CDR3 is TGTGCCAGCAGCGACAGGGGGCATGGCTACACCTTC. Residues: CASSDRGHGYTF.

The chain has TRBV12-5 and TRBJ2-3; D not resolved. The CDR3 contains 14 residues. V gave up 6 bases and J gave up 0 bases, with 10 bases separating them. The germline V gene has CDR1 LGHNT and CDR2 FRNRAP. This chain's CDR3 is CASGVGQSTDTQYF. CDR3 bases: TGTGCTAGTGGAGTCGGGCAGAGCACAGATACGCAGTATTTT.

The chain combines TRBV25-1 with TRBJ2-3, with unresolved D. CDR3 length: 16 residues. Germline V CDR1 and CDR2: MGHDK, SYGVNS. V lost 1 base and J lost 2, with 13 bases in between. CDR3 residues: CASSELGRSSTDTQYF. The CDR3 nucleotides read TGTGCCAGCAGTGAATTGGGCAGGTCTTCCACAGATACGCAGTATTTT.

The gene calls are TRBV7-2 and TRBJ2-7; D is undetermined. Germline V CDR1 and CDR2: SGHTA, FQGNSA. CDR3 size: 10 residues. Trimming removed 4 bases from V and 7 bases from J, with 5 bases in between. CDR3 protein: CASSSLEQYF. CDR3 nucleotides: TGTGCCAGCAGCTCCCTAGAGCAGTACTTC.